The subject of this entry is one TCR beta chain. This sample stems from a study of cytomegalovirus exposure and HLA in healthy donors. The PCR made use of 60 Vbeta and 13 Jbeta primers. Clones were read by immunoSEQ multiplex PCR, and TCRdb kept only the in-frame ones, dropping some. The sample lists fewer than 200,000 clones, 81% seen once, with over 2% in the top ten. The V end lost 6 bases, the J end lost 2 bases, and 14 bases lay between the germline ends. Germline CDR1 MNHEY, CDR2 SMNVEV (reference sequence). The CDR3 totals 14 residues. This chain connects TRBV27 to TRBJ2-7; D is perhaps TRBD1 (6 bases). The specimen sequenced was PBMCs. The clonotype originates from a woman aged 30 to 39 in good health and CMV-seronegative. The CDR3 nucleotides are TGTGCCAGCAGCCGGGCAGGGGCGACCTACGAGCAGTACTTC. Its translation is CASSRAGATYEQYF.